A single sample gave rise to the 32 T cell receptor beta chains below, sequenced in a study of blood T cell repertoires in COVID-19. The repertoire was sequenced with immunoSEQ multiplex PCR; TCRdb's copy has only in-frame clones and lacks some. The sample contains around 500,000 clones, roughly 90% of which appear only once. The sequencing sample was made of PBMCs or T cells enriched from blood (not recorded which). The receptors shown here come from a woman between 40 and 50 years old who had recovered from COVID-19.

This chain joins TRBV2 and TRBJ2-1, with 12 positions matching TRBD2. Germline CDR1 SNHLY, CDR2 FYNNEI. CDR3 length equals 16 residues. The trim removed 4 bases at V and 7 bases at J, leaving 8 bases unmatched. CDR3 nucleotide sequence: TGTGCCAGCAGTGCGGTGACTAGCGGGAGCCTGAATGAGCAGTTCTTC. It yields the protein CASSAVTSGSLNEQFF.

The rearrangement joins TRBV7-2 to TRBJ2-5; 9 positions match TRBD2. The V segment lost 2 bases and the J segment 1 base; nucleotides outside the gene matches: 2. CDR3 length equals 15 residues. The germline V gene encodes CDR1 SGHTA and CDR2 FQGNSA. Here the CDR3 reads CASSLRGRVQETQYF. The DNA for the CDR3 is TGTGCCAGCAGCTTACGCGGGAGGGTCCAAGAGACCCAGTACTTC. The full variable domain, with the rest looked up from reference TRBV7-2 and TRBJ2-5, is GAGVSQSPSNKVTEKGKDVELRCDPISGHTALYWYRQSLGQGLEFLIYFQGNSAPDKSGLPSDRFSAERTGGSVSTLTIQRTQQEDSAVYLCASSLRGRVQETQYFGPGTRLLVL.

This clone was counted a single time. The V call is TRBV5-1, the J call TRBJ1-3, with D hard to call. Deletions cut 0 bases from V and 0 bases from J, with 7 bases between. This CDR3 is 15 amino acids long. Germline CDR1 is SGHRS and CDR2 is YFSETQ. The CDR3 protein is CASSLDTVSGNTIYF. The CDR3 bases are TGCGCCAGCAGCTTGGATACAGTCTCTGGAAACACCATATATTTT.

The chain employs TRBV10-3 and TRBJ2-2; TRBD1 agrees at 9 bases. The germline gives CDR1 ENHRY, CDR2 SYGVKD. The CDR3 is 15 residues long. V was pared by 7 bases and J by 1 base, with 4 bases of the junction left unmatched. The DNA for the CDR3 is TGTGCCATCACAAGGGACAGGGTGAACACCGGGGAGCTGTTTTTT. This encodes CAITRDRVNTGELFF.

V is TRBV6-6 and J is TRBJ2-5; D call uncertain. Germline V gene lookup returns CDR1 MNHNY and CDR2 SVGAGI (reference sequence). The CDR3 has 15 amino acids. The V and J ends lost 2 bases and 1 base respectively, with 11 bases between them. The DNA for the CDR3 is TGTGCCAGCAGTTACCCCGCTAACTTCCAAGAGACCCAGTACTTC. The encoded protein is CASSYPANFQETQYF.

This chain connects TRBV28 to TRBJ1-5; D might be TRBD1 (5 bases). Trimming left V 2 bases short and J 2 bases short, with 7 bases between. The CDR3 sequence is 14 residues long. The germline V gene has CDR1 MDHEN and CDR2 SYDVKM. The CDR3 DNA is TGTGCCAGCAGTTTAATCAGGGGCAATCAGCCCCAGCATTTT. It yields the protein CASSLIRGNQPQHF.

The V call is TRBV9, the J call TRBJ2-3; D possibly corresponds to TRBD1 (5 bases). There are 15 residues in the CDR3. Germline assignment: CDR1 SGDLS and CDR2 YYNGEE. The ends were cut back, 3 bases at V and 2 bases at J, with 13 bases in the middle. CDR3 nucleotides: TGTGCCAGCAGCGAAGTGGGGCAGACCACAGATACGCAGTATTTT. Translated, it gives CASSEVGQTTDTQYF.

The gene calls are TRBV9 and TRBJ2-5; TRBD1 matches 9 bases. Trimming removed 0 bases from V and 5 bases from J; junction bases left unmatched: 8. The CDR3 is 16 amino acids. CDR1 and CDR2 from the germline V gene are SGDLS and YYNGEE. For the CDR3, the DNA is TGTGCCAGCAGCGTAGCCCCCCACAGGGGGCAGGAGACCCAGTACTTC. This gives the protein CASSVAPHRGQETQYF. The complete variable domain, with remaining parts taken from reference TRBV9 and TRBJ2-5, reads DSGVTQTPKHLITATGQRVTLRCSPRSGDLSVYWYQQSLDQGLQFLIQYYNGEERAKGNILERFSAQQFPDLHSELNLSSLELGDSALYFCASSVAPHRGQETQYFGPGTRLLVL.

CDR3 region: CASSIISGYDDTQYF. The CDR3 DNA reads TGTGCCAGTAGTATAATTTCGGGGTACGACGATACGCAGTATTTT. The rearrangement uses TRBV19 and TRBJ2-3, with a weak D call TRBD2 (5 bases). Deletions cut 2 bases from V and 6 bases from J, with 15 bases between. Germline loops: CDR1 LNHDA, CDR2 SQIVND (reference sequence). The length of the CDR3 is 15 residues.

The chain recombines TRBV11-3 with TRBJ1-1; 7 positions agree with TRBD1. V shed 2 bases, J shed 3 bases, and the junction held 3 bases outside the gene matches. Per germline, CDR1 SGHNT and CDR2 YENEEA. The CDR3 has 14 amino acids. The CDR3 DNA follows: TGTGCCAGCAGCTTACAACAGGGGCACACTGAAGCTTTCTTT. It specifies CASSLQQGHTEAFF.

This chain links TRBV7-9 with TRBJ1-1; 7 nucleotides match TRBD1. V shed 1 base and J 8 bases; nucleotides not matched to a gene: 7. Germline V gives CDR1 SEHNR, CDR2 FQNEAQ (reference sequence). This CDR3 contains 14 residues. The CDR3 coding sequence is TGTGCCAGCAGCTTAGGACAGGGAGAAGGGGAAGCTTTCTTT. This codes for CASSLGQGEGEAFF. Full variable domain (rest looked up from reference TRBV7-9 and TRBJ1-1): DTGVSQNPRHKITKRGQNVTFRCDPISEHNRLYWYRQTLGQGPEFLTYFQNEAQLEKSRLLSDRFSAERPKGSFSTLEIQRTEQGDSAMYLCASSLGQGEGEAFFGQGTRLTVV.

This clone was seen just once. V usage is TRBV10-1 and J usage is TRBJ2-4, with a weak D call TRBD1 (7 bases). Germline CDR1 and CDR2: WNHNN and SYGVQD (reference sequence). The CDR3 length is 15 residues. Trimming took off 0 bases at V and 5 bases at J, with 11 bases between the two ends. The CDR3 nucleotides read TGCGCCAGCAGTGAGTCTGGCAGGGGGGAAAACATTCAGTACTTC. It is translated as CASSESGRGENIQYF.

This clone was detected only once. The chain carries TRBV7-2 and TRBJ2-7; 8 positions match TRBD2. Losses at the gene ends were 3 bases for V and 2 bases for J; bases not matched to a gene: 6. The germline V gene encodes CDR1 SGHTA and CDR2 FQGNSA. This CDR3 spans 15 amino acids. DNA of the CDR3: TGTGCCAGCAGCTTGTACCCCGGGAGGGCCTACGAGCAGTACTTC. This codes for CASSLYPGRAYEQYF.

CDR3 region: CASSQLTGSGANVLTF. Written as DNA, the CDR3 is TGCGCCAGCAGCCAACTAACGGGGTCCGGGGCCAACGTCCTGACTTTC. The gene calls are TRBV4-3 and TRBJ2-6; tentative D call: TRBD2 (5 bases). Germline-derived CDR1 and CDR2 are LGHNA and YSLEER. Trimming took off 2 bases at V and 4 bases at J, with 12 bases between the two ends. This CDR3 is 16 amino acids long.

The rearrangement joins TRBV5-1 to TRBJ2-3; the D is unclear. There are 11 residues in the CDR3. Germline V CDR1 and CDR2: SGHRS, YFSETQ. Trimming left V 5 bases short and J 4 bases short, with 5 bases between. CDR3 amino acids: CASRYADTQYF. CDR3 sequence (DNA): TGCGCCAGCAGGTATGCAGATACGCAGTATTTT.

V is TRBV10-2 and J is TRBJ1-1; a possible D gene is TRBD1 (5 bases). V lost 3 bases and J lost 4, with 9 bases in between. This CDR3 is built from 13 residues. The germline V gene encodes CDR1 WSHSY and CDR2 SAAADI. This CDR3 reads CASSESRVTEAFF. The CDR3 DNA is TGCGCCAGCAGTGAATCCAGGGTCACTGAAGCTTTCTTT.

This chain connects TRBV4-1 to TRBJ1-4; weak D call: TRBD1 (6 bases). V lost 0 bases and J lost 7, with 12 bases in between. Germline V gives CDR1 MGHRA, CDR2 YSYEKL. The CDR3 sequence is 15 residues long. CDR3 in DNA: TGCGCCAGCAGCCAAGAAGGGGGGAGGGGTGAAAAACTGTTTTTT. It encodes CASSQEGGRGEKLFF.

This clone was seen a handful of times. The V and J genes are TRBV19 and TRBJ1-2; D is uncertain. The CDR3 extends over 15 amino acids. Germline V gene sequence: CDR1 LNHDA, CDR2 SQIVND (reference sequence). Trimming stripped 5 bases from V and 3 bases from J, with 16 bases between. CDR3 sequence (DNA): TGTGCCAGTAGTGGATCGTGGAGGGCCGACTATGGCTACACCTTC. It translates to CASSGSWRADYGYTF. The variable domain in full, with the rest retrieved from reference TRBV19 and TRBJ1-2, is DGGITQSPKYLFRKEGQNVTLSCEQNLNHDAMYWYRQDPGQGLRLIYYSQIVNDFQKGDIAEGYSVSREKKESFPLTVTSAQKNPTAFYLCASSGSWRADYGYTFGSGTRLTVV.

V is TRBV4-3 and J is TRBJ2-5; 10 nucleotides match TRBD2. Germline V gene sequence: CDR1 LGHNA, CDR2 YSLEER. V gave up 1 base and J gave up 5 bases; unmatched junction bases: 4. The CDR3 has 15 amino acids. The CDR3 loop reads CASSQGLAGEETQYF. CDR3 nucleotide sequence: TGCGCCAGCAGCCAAGGGCTAGCGGGAGAGGAGACCCAGTACTTC.

The genes are TRBV4-1 and TRBJ2-1; 10 positions match TRBD2. Germline assignment: CDR1 MGHRA and CDR2 YSYEKL. CDR3 length equals 15 residues. V shed 3 bases, J shed 3 bases, and the junction held 2 bases outside the gene matches. The CDR3 bases are TGCGCCAGCAGCCATAGCGGGAGGTACTACAATGAGCAGTTCTTC. It is translated as CASSHSGRYYNEQFF.

This chain links TRBV30 with TRBJ1-2, with unresolved D. The ends were cut back, 2 bases at V and 4 bases at J, with 14 bases in the middle. In germline, CDR1 is GTSNPN, CDR2 SVGIG (reference sequence). The CDR3 loop spans 14 amino acids. The CDR3 nucleotides read TGTGCCTGGAGTCCCGGGAGACGTACCTATGGCTACACCTTC. This sequence encodes CAWSPGRRTYGYTF.

The chain couples TRBV10-1 to TRBJ2-3, with 9 positions matching TRBD1. The CDR3 runs to 19 residues. Germline V lookup: CDR1 WNHNN, CDR2 SYGVQD (reference sequence). V was clipped by 0 bases and J by 3 bases; unmatched bases: 13. The CDR3, as DNA: TGCGCCAGCAGTGAGTCGAAACAGGGGGCGAGTGCTGGGACAGATACGCAGTATTTT. Amino acids: CASSESKQGASAGTDTQYF.

The V gene is TRBV4-3, the J gene TRBJ1-5; D unclear. V was clipped by 4 bases and J by 2 bases, with 12 bases between them. The CDR3 is 15 residues long. Germline-derived CDR1 and CDR2 are LGHNA and YSLEER. DNA of the CDR3: TGCGCCAGCAGCCCCCGGCGGGCTGGCAATCAGCCCCAGCATTTT. This encodes CASSPRRAGNQPQHF.

This clone was observed a few times. The same CDR3 arises from other DNA sequences in this sample as well. The chain has TRBV30 and TRBJ1-2; 9 nucleotides match TRBD1. Germline loops: CDR1 GTSNPN, CDR2 SVGIG (reference sequence). Trimming cost V 3 bases and J 5 bases; bases outside gene matches: 7. This CDR3 has 14 amino acids. The CDR3 is CAWSAGTGNYGYTF. CDR3 nucleotide sequence: TGTGCCTGGAGCGCAGGGACAGGGAATTATGGCTACACCTTC.

This chain uses TRBV2 with TRBJ2-3, with 11 bases aligning to TRBD2. V dropped 6 bases and J dropped 1; count of bases not matched to a gene: 3. Germline loops: CDR1 SNHLY, CDR2 FYNNEI. This CDR3 is built from 15 residues. CDR3 region: CASRGLADRTDTQYF. The CDR3 nucleotides read TGTGCCAGCAGGGGACTAGCGGACCGCACAGATACGCAGTATTTT.

V is TRBV7-2 and J is TRBJ2-3, with TRBD2 matching 7 bases. The V gene's germline CDR1 is SGHTA and CDR2 FQGNSA. The CDR3 is made up of 16 amino acids. J was trimmed by 5 bases and V by 0 bases; bases with no gene match: 8. CDR3 sequence: CASSLAGGRAIDTQYF. The CDR3 DNA reads as TGTGCCAGCAGCTTAGCTGGGGGGAGGGCTATAGATACGCAGTATTTT.

V gene TRBV7-2 combines with J gene TRBJ2-1; possibly TRBD1 for D (6 bases). CDR3 length equals 14 residues. V was clipped by 7 bases and J by 9 bases, with 19 bases between them. Germline CDR1 reads SGHTA; CDR2 reads FQGNSA. The CDR3 DNA follows: TGTGCCAGCACCCTAGGGGGAGCGATAATTGAGCAGTTCTTC. It specifies CASTLGGAIIEQFF.

The chain recombines TRBV19 with TRBJ2-5; tentative D call: TRBD2 (6 bases). The germline V and J ends were trimmed by 10 bases and 0 bases, with 12 bases remaining between them. Germline assignment: CDR1 LNHDA and CDR2 SQIVND (reference sequence). This CDR3 is 13 amino acids long. The CDR3 bases are TGTGCCACTATGGGGGGAAACCAAGAGACCCAGTACTTC. This translates into CATMGGNQETQYF.

The chain couples TRBV5-1 to TRBJ1-1; 7 bases are shared with TRBD1. Germline V gives CDR1 SGHRS, CDR2 YFSETQ. The trim removed 4 bases at V and 4 bases at J, leaving 13 bases unmatched. This CDR3 is 16 amino acids long. CDR3 sequence reads: CASSKGRQGIVTEAFF. DNA for the CDR3: TGCGCCAGCAGCAAAGGTCGACAGGGTATCGTCACTGAAGCTTTCTTT.

Of note for this clone: One junction end disagrees with the germline gene, perhaps due to a read error. The gene calls are TRBV27 and TRBJ2-1; 8 bases are shared with TRBD2. CDR3 length equals 16 residues. Germline V CDR1 and CDR2: MNHEY, SMNVEV (reference sequence). The CDR3 region is CASSSQGLVVYSEQFF. The DNA for the CDR3 is TGTGCCAGCAGTAGCCAGGGACTAGTAGTGTACAGTGAGCAGTTCTTC.

The chain links TRBV29-1 to TRBJ2-1; D gene uncertain. The germline V gene has CDR1 SQVTM and CDR2 ANQGSEA. The CDR3 consists of 13 residues. Between the trimmed V and J ends, which lost 4 bases and 6 bases, there was a span of 13 bases. CDR3: CSVAYRGPNEQFF. The CDR3 DNA reads TGCAGCGTTGCCTATCGTGGGCCCAATGAGCAGTTCTTC.

This chain uses TRBV7-6 with TRBJ2-7; 10 nucleotides line up with TRBD1. The CDR3 is 15 amino acids. Germline CDR1 is SGHVS and CDR2 is FNYEAQ. V lost 5 bases, J lost 5 bases, and 9 bases stayed unmatched. CDR3 coding DNA: TGTGCCAGCAGCCGCGGGACAGGGGACTCTAACGAGCAGTACTTC. Protein sequence: CASSRGTGDSNEQYF.